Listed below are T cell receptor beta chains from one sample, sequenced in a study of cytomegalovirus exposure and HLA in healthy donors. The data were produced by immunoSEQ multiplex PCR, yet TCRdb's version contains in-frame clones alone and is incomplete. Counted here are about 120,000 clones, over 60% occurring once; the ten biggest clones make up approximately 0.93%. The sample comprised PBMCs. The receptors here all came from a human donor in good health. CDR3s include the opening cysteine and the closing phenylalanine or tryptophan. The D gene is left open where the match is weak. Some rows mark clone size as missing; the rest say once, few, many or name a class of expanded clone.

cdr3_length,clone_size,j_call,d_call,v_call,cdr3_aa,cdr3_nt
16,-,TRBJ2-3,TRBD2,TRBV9,CASSRSAGSSTDTQYF,TGTGCCAGCAGCCGATCAGCGGGGTCTAGCACAGATACGCAGTATTTT
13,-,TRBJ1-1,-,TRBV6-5,CASSTFRGTEAFF,TGTGCCAGCAGTACATTCAGAGGGACTGAAGCTTTCTTT
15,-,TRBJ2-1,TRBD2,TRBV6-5,CASRPAGGHGDEQFF,TGTGCTAGCAGGCCAGCGGGGGGACATGGGGATGAGCAGTTCTTC
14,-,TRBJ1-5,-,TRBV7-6,CASSRTAWYQPQHF,TGTGCCAGCAGCCGGACAGCATGGTATCAGCCCCAGCATTTT
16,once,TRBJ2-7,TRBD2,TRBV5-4,CASSSGAGGLSYEQYF,TGTGCCAGCAGCTCGGGGGCGGGGGGCCTCTCCTACGAGCAGTACTTC
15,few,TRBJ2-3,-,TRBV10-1,CASSESNGDPDTQYF,TGCGCCAGCAGTGAGTCGAACGGGGATCCAGATACGCAGTATTTT
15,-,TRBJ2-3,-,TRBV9,CASSVEGGYTDTQYF,TGTGCCAGCAGCGTAGAAGGGGGTTACACAGATACGCAGTATTTT
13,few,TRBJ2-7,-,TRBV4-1,CASSHGVPYEQYF,TGCGCCAGCAGCCACGGGGTTCCCTACGAGCAGTACTTC
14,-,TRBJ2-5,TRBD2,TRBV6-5,CASRPTGTRETQYF,TGTGCCAGCAGACCCACCGGGACTAGAGAGACCCAGTACTTC
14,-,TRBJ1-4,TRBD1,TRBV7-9,CASSPGQVNEKLFF,TGTGCCAGCAGCCCAGGACAGGTGAATGAAAAACTGTTTTTT
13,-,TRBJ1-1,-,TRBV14,CASSPLDRTEAFF,TGTGCCAGCAGCCCGTTAGACAGGACGGAAGCTTTCTTT
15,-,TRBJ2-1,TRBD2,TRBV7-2,CASSPNGGYYNEQFF,TGTGCCAGCAGCCCCAACGGGGGGTACTACAATGAGCAGTTCTTC
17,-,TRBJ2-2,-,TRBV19,CASSIISGSFNTGELFF,TGTGCCAGTAGTATTATCAGTGGCAGTTTTAACACCGGGGAGCTGTTTTTT
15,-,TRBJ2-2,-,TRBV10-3,CAISRRTESTGELFF,TGTGCCATCAGTAGGCGGACAGAGAGCACCGGGGAGCTGTTTTTT
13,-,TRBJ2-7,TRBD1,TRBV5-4,CASGRDRAYEQYF,TGTGCCAGCGGCCGGGACAGAGCCTACGAGCAGTACTTC
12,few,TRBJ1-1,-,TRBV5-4,CASIGWDTEAFF,TGTGCCAGCATCGGGTGGGACACTGAAGCTTTCTTT
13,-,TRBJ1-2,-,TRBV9,CASSGASRYGYTF,TGTGCCAGCAGCGGAGCCTCGAGGTATGGCTACACCTTC